Listed here are 2 T cell receptor beta chains from one sample, sequenced in a study of shared clonotypes between healthy human individuals. Sequenced by immunoSEQ multiplex PCR; TCRdb stores in-frame clones only, minus some. The sample has around 2.1 million clones, more than 85% seen once. It was CD45RO-negative cells, positively selected for CCR7, that made up naive CD8 cells, with terminally differentiated effector memory CD45RA+ cells excluded. What was sequenced was naive CD8+ T cells from PBMCs. Source of these receptors: a man aged 18-30 years in good health. Some clones in this sample may be carry-over from other donors' samples.

V is TRBV27 and J is TRBJ2-7; D is ambiguous. The CDR3 totals 12 residues. CDR1 MNHEY and CDR2 SMNVEV come from the germline V gene (reference sequence). The V end lost 6 bases, the J end lost 5 bases, and 11 bases lay between the germline ends. CDR3 sequence: CASSASLHEQYF. DNA for the CDR3: TGTGCCAGCAGCGCTTCCCTACACGAGCAGTACTTC.

The V gene is TRBV5-8, the J gene TRBJ1-2, with TRBD1 matching 11 bases. The length of the CDR3 is 14 residues. The ends lost 3 bases at V and 3 bases at J; junction bases unmatched: 1. Germline V gives CDR1 SGHTS, CDR2 YDEGEE. The CDR3 bases are TGTGCCAGCAGCTGGACAGGGGGCTACTATGGCTACACCTTC. Translating it yields CASSWTGGYYGYTF.